The 31 T cell receptor beta chains below all came from one sample that was sequenced in a study of vaccination effects on CD4 cells after COVID-19. Assay used: immunoSEQ multiplex PCR; TCRdb lists only in-frame clones, some missing. Of 21,000 or so clones listed, roughly 80% are singletons. No cognate antigen is known for these TCRs. Expansion with viral peptide pools was applied to antigen-specific CD4+ T cells by the ViraFEST assay prior to sequencing. Between days 9 and 10 of culture, CD4+ T cells were separated out. SARS-CoV-2 infection was confirmed by PCR in the person between March and December 2020. The specimen comprised CD4+ T cells from PBMCs cultured with a peptide pool, sampled before COVID-19 vaccination. The receptors were gathered from a human donor who had a prior SARS-CoV-2 infection.

V usage is TRBV2 and J usage is TRBJ2-1; TRBD2 aligns across 7 bases. Germline values: CDR1 SNHLY, CDR2 FYNNEI. J lost 8 bases, V lost 8 bases, and 6 bases had no gene match. The CDR3 has 12 amino acids. CDR3 sequence reads: CASGGLVYEQFF. The DNA for the CDR3 is TGTGCCAGCGGTGGACTAGTTTATGAGCAGTTCTTC.

The chain is built from TRBV6-1 and TRBJ2-7, with no clear D. Trimming cost V 2 bases and J 2 bases, with 16 bases left between them. Germline V lookup: CDR1 MNHNS, CDR2 SASEGT. The CDR3 is 16 residues long. CDR3 nucleotide sequence: TGTGCCAGCAGTGAATTTCGGGCGGCAGGACCCTACGAGCAGTACTTC. This translates into CASSEFRAAGPYEQYF.

The chain employs TRBV3-1 (or the pseudogene TRBV3-2) and TRBJ1-1; no firm D call. V was clipped by 4 bases and J by 4 bases, with 13 bases between them. The V gene's germline CDR1 is LGHDT and CDR2 YNNKEL (reference sequence). This CDR3 is 14 amino acids long. CDR3 DNA: TGTGCCAGCAGCCCGACCTGGGGAGGCACTGAAGCTTTCTTT. Amino acids: CASSPTWGGTEAFF.

This clone was recorded a few times. This rearrangement joins TRBV7-3 to TRBJ1-6, with a weak D call TRBD1 (6 bases). Per germline, CDR1 SGHTA and CDR2 FQGTGA. V was trimmed by 1 base and J by 9 bases, leaving 10 bases between them. The CDR3 consists of 14 residues. The CDR3 coding sequence is TGTGCCAGCAGCTTAAGAGGGGGAGGTTCACCCCTCCACTTT. Translating gives CASSLRGGGSPLHF.

The rearrangement uses TRBV5-1 and TRBJ2-7; D perhaps matches TRBD1 (5 bases). This CDR3 comprises 15 residues. CDR1 and CDR2 from the germline V gene are SGHRS and YFSETQ. V lost 0 bases, J lost 3 bases, and 13 bases lay in between. The CDR3 spells CASSLGGRAGYEQYF. The CDR3 coding sequence is TGCGCCAGCAGCTTGGGTGGCAGGGCCGGCTACGAGCAGTACTTC.

V usage is TRBV2 and J usage is TRBJ1-1; D uncertain. The CDR3 length is 14 residues. The V gene lost 6 bases and the J gene lost 2 bases, with 13 bases spanning the gap. CDR1 and CDR2 (germline): SNHLY, FYNNEI. The CDR3 DNA is TGTGCCAGCAGGGTCGGGAACTTTAACACTGAAGCTTTCTTT. This encodes CASRVGNFNTEAFF.

The V and J genes are TRBV30 and TRBJ1-2; D is unclear. The CDR3 has 14 amino acids. V dropped 5 bases and J dropped 0 bases, with 13 bases sitting between them. CDR1 is GTSNPN, CDR2 SVGIG, per germline (reference sequence). For the CDR3, the DNA is TGTGCCTGGGCCTCCTGGGCTGCTAACTATGGCTACACCTTC. This codes for CAWASWAANYGYTF.

J is TRBJ2-7 and V is TRBV11-2; maybe TRBD1 (6 bases). Germline-derived CDR1 and CDR2 are SGHAT and FQNNGV. CDR3 size: 12 residues. Trimming took off 4 bases at V and 2 bases at J, with 6 bases between the two ends. This CDR3 reads CASSWGPYEQYF. The CDR3 nucleotides are TGTGCCAGCAGCTGGGGGCCCTACGAGCAGTACTTC.

The J gene is TRBJ1-2, the V gene TRBV2; 7 positions agree with TRBD1. After removal of 4 bases from V and 2 bases from J, the junction contained 1 base not matched to a gene. The germline gives CDR1 SNHLY, CDR2 FYNNEI. CDR3 length equals 13 residues. The CDR3 DNA reads TGTGCCAGCAGTGCGGGACAGAACTATGGCTACACCTTC. It codes for CASSAGQNYGYTF.

The chain has TRBV5-1 and TRBJ2-7; 9 positions match TRBD1. V trimming: 3 bases; J trimming: 7 bases; junction bases outside the gene matches: 8. The CDR3 contains 14 residues. CDR1 is SGHRS, CDR2 YFSETQ, per germline. CDR3 DNA sequence: TGCGCCAGCAGCTCATCACCGGGACAGGGAGAGCAGTACTTC. It codes for CASSSSPGQGEQYF. The variable domain in full, with the rest retrieved from reference TRBV5-1 and TRBJ2-7, is KAGVTQTPRYLIKTRGQQVTLSCSPISGHRSVSWYQQTPGQGLQFLFEYFSETQRNKGNFPGRFSGRQFSNSRSEMNVSTLELGDSALYLCASSSSPGQGEQYFGPGTRLTVT.

This chain joins TRBV24-1 and TRBJ2-7; no reliable D call. This CDR3 comprises 14 residues. The V end was cut by 5 bases, the J end by 2 bases, with 12 bases between. Germline V gene data show CDR1 as KGHDR and CDR2 as SFDVKD. The CDR3 is CATSAMGKPYEQYF. The CDR3 nucleotides read TGTGCCACCAGTGCGATGGGCAAACCCTACGAGCAGTACTTC.

J is TRBJ1-3 and V is TRBV28, with TRBD1 as a possible D gene (5 bases). The germline CDR1 and CDR2 sequences are MDHEN and SYDVKM. The CDR3 has 15 amino acids. V was pared by 7 bases and J by 2 bases, with 15 bases between. The CDR3 DNA reads TGTGCCAGCACCCAGAGGGGCAGGGCTGGAAACACCATATATTTT. Its translation is CASTQRGRAGNTIYF.

The chain links TRBV4-1 to TRBJ2-4, with a possible D match to TRBD2 (5 bases). Germline loops: CDR1 MGHRA, CDR2 YSYEKL. Trimming took off 1 base at V and 6 bases at J, with 19 bases between the two ends. The CDR3 runs 17 residues. CDR3 nucleotides: TGCGCCAGCAGCCAAGGGCCAGCGGTGGGCATGAGAAACATTCAGTACTTC. This codes for CASSQGPAVGMRNIQYF.

The chain carries TRBV19 and TRBJ2-7; weak D call: TRBD1 (5 bases). Germline V lookup: CDR1 LNHDA, CDR2 SQIVND (reference sequence). V gave up 5 bases and J gave up 4 bases, with 21 bases separating them. This CDR3 is 16 amino acids long. The CDR3 DNA reads as TGTGCCAGTAGTTGGTATGGGGCAGCAGACCCATACGAGCAGTACTTC. Its protein product is CASSWYGAADPYEQYF.

The chain employs TRBV3-1 (or the pseudogene TRBV3-2) and TRBJ2-1; 11 positions match TRBD2. Unmatched junction bases numbered 6, after V lost 0 bases and J lost 2 bases. CDR3 length: 18 amino acids. CDR1 and CDR2 from the germline V gene are LGHDT and YNNKEL (reference sequence). The CDR3 region is CASSQEGTSGPTYNEQFF. The DNA for the CDR3 is TGTGCCAGCAGCCAAGAGGGGACTAGCGGCCCTACCTACAATGAGCAGTTCTTC.

The genes are TRBV30 and TRBJ1-5; D is unresolved. Germline CDR1 is GTSNPN and CDR2 is SVGIG (reference sequence). This CDR3 contains 15 residues. The V gene lost 1 base and the J gene lost 0 bases, with 10 bases spanning the gap. CDR3 region: CAWSDNPASNQPQHF. In DNA form, the CDR3 reads TGTGCCTGGAGTGATAACCCGGCTAGCAATCAGCCCCAGCATTTT.

The chain carries TRBV4-3 and TRBJ1-6; 8 positions match TRBD1. With 0 bases clipped from V and 7 bases from J, the junction kept 8 bases outside the gene matches. The germline gives CDR1 LGHNA, CDR2 YSLEER. CDR3 length: 17 amino acids. The CDR3 spells CASSQDLDRVWNSPLHF. The CDR3 nucleotides are TGCGCCAGCAGCCAAGATCTGGACAGGGTATGGAATTCACCCCTCCACTTT.

The chain is built from TRBV5-1 and TRBJ1-4; the match to TRBD1 covers 8 bases. The CDR3 has 14 residues. The V gene end was trimmed by 4 bases and the J gene end by 8 bases; junction bases not matched to a gene: 7. CDR1 and CDR2 (germline): SGHRS, YFSETQ. The CDR3 sequence: CASSQQGAGEKLFF. CDR3 bases: TGCGCCAGCAGCCAGCAGGGGGCAGGGGAAAAACTGTTTTTT.

The chain joins TRBV13 to TRBJ2-3, with D possibly TRBD2 on 5 matching bases. Germline values: CDR1 PRHDT, CDR2 FYEKMQ (reference sequence). Trimming stripped 5 bases from V and 0 bases from J, with 9 bases between. The CDR3 spans 14 residues. CDR3 bases: TGTGCCAGCAGCATTAGCGCTAGCACAGATACGCAGTATTTT. This sequence encodes CASSISASTDTQYF.

The chain couples TRBV6-2 or TRBV6-3 to TRBJ2-7; TRBD1 might be the D (5 bases). The V and J ends lost 4 bases and 3 bases respectively, with 7 bases between them. Germline V CDR1 and CDR2: MNHEY, SVGEGT. This CDR3 region has 12 residues. The CDR3 sequence is CASSLGVYEQYF. CDR3 nucleotide sequence: TGTGCCAGCAGTTTAGGGGTCTACGAGCAGTACTTC.

This chain uses TRBV28 with TRBJ1-1; tentative D call: TRBD1 (5 bases). Trimming left V 4 bases short and J 1 base short, with 13 bases between. Per germline, CDR1 MDHEN and CDR2 SYDVKM. This CDR3 contains 15 residues. As DNA, the CDR3 is TGTGCCAGCAGTTCTCCAGGGACGGGGAACACTGAAGCTTTCTTT. Translated: CASSSPGTGNTEAFF.

V is TRBV6-5 and J is TRBJ2-4; 9 nucleotides agree with TRBD2. V trimming: 6 bases; J trimming: 7 bases; junction bases outside the gene matches: 4. Per the germline V gene, CDR1 is MNHEY and CDR2 is SVGAGI. This CDR3 is built from 13 residues. The CDR3 region is CASRAGGGNIQYF. The CDR3 DNA follows: TGTGCCAGCAGGGCGGGAGGGGGTAACATTCAGTACTTC.

The chain links TRBV5-4 to TRBJ2-5, with 8 positions matching TRBD2. Germline CDR1 SGHNT, CDR2 YYREEE (reference sequence). V was clipped by 1 base and J by 5 bases; unmatched bases: 10. The CDR3 covers 16 residues. The chain's CDR3 is CASSLSRVGGGETQYF. The CDR3 DNA is TGTGCCAGCAGCTTGTCACGAGTCGGGGGGGGTGAGACCCAGTACTTC.

This clone has only a few counts. The chain combines TRBV24-1 with TRBJ2-3, with a weak D call TRBD2 (5 bases). In germline, CDR1 is KGHDR, CDR2 SFDVKD. The CDR3 has 16 residues. V lost 3 bases and J 0 bases, leaving 12 bases between the germline ends. CDR3 in amino acids: CATSDEGPTSTDTQYF. CDR3 in DNA: TGTGCCACCAGTGATGAGGGCCCCACTAGCACAGATACGCAGTATTTT.

This clone was seen a handful of times. V is TRBV10-1 and J is TRBJ1-1; a weak D match, TRBD1 (6 bases). The CDR3 contains 14 residues. The germline V gene encodes CDR1 WNHNN and CDR2 SYGVQD (reference sequence). Trimming pared 3 bases from V and 2 bases from J, leaving 10 bases between. CDR3 sequence reads: CASSETGPNTEAFF. In DNA form, the CDR3 reads TGCGCCAGCAGTGAAACAGGGCCCAACACTGAAGCTTTCTTT.

This clone was counted only a few times. A junction end diverges from the germline sequence, so it may reflect a read error. The chain links TRBV28 to TRBJ2-7; 8 bases line up with TRBD1. This CDR3 is built from 12 residues. CDR1 and CDR2 (germline): MDHEN, SYDVKM. CDR3 coding DNA: TGTGCCAGCAGCAGGGGGCGATACGGGCAGTACTTC. Its translation: CASSRGRYGQYF.

The chain uses TRBV27 and TRBJ1-4; D gene ambiguous. In germline, CDR1 is MNHEY, CDR2 SMNVEV (reference sequence). CDR3 length: 15 residues. V was shortened by 0 bases and J by 3 bases, with 8 bases between the two germline ends. The CDR3 bases are TGTGCCAGCAGTTTATCGTTTTGGGCTAATGAAAAACTGTTTTTT. It specifies CASSLSFWANEKLFF.

The chain combines TRBV9 with TRBJ2-5, with D perhaps matching TRBD2 (7 bases). The V gene lost 0 bases and the J gene lost 10 bases, with 16 bases spanning the gap. The CDR3 sequence is 14 residues long. Germline CDR1 reads SGDLS; CDR2 reads YYNGEE. The CDR3 DNA follows: TGTGCCAGCAGCGTAGGGGGGGGGCCAATGGGCCAGTACTTC. Translated: CASSVGGGPMGQYF.

In nucleotides, the CDR3 is TGTGCCACCAGTGATTTGCGACTAGCGGGACGGGGCGGCACAGATACGCAGTATTTT. Amino acid sequence: CATSDLRLAGRGGTDTQYF. The gene calls are TRBV24-1 and TRBJ2-3; 11 bases line up with TRBD2. Germline trimming cut 0 bases from V and 1 base from J; bases unmatched to any gene: 8. The CDR3 covers 19 residues. The germline CDR1 and CDR2 sequences are KGHDR and SFDVKD.

J is TRBJ2-3 and V is TRBV7-2, with 11 nucleotides matching TRBD2. Losses at the gene ends were 4 bases for V and 5 bases for J; bases not matched to a gene: 5. The germline V gene encodes CDR1 SGHTA and CDR2 FQGNSA. This CDR3 spans 15 amino acids. The DNA of the CDR3 is TGTGCCAGCAGCTCGACTAGCGGGGTCGGAGATACGCAGTATTTT. Translation: CASSSTSGVGDTQYF. The full variable domain, in which reference TRBV7-2 and TRBJ2-3 provide the parts outside the CDR3, is GAGVSQSPSNKVTEKGKDVELRCDPISGHTALYWYRQSLGQGLEFLIYFQGNSAPDKSGLPSDRFSAERTGGSVSTLTIQRTQQEDSAVYLCASSSTSGVGDTQYFGPGTRLTVL.

The CDR3 DNA is TGTGCCAGCAGCTTCGCAGCTCGGTACGAGCAGTACTTC. Protein: CASSFAARYEQYF. V and J are TRBV7-2 and TRBJ2-7, with unresolved D. CDR1 is SGHTA, CDR2 FQGNSA, per germline. The CDR3 sequence is 13 residues long. V was pared by 3 bases and J by 4 bases, with 10 bases between.